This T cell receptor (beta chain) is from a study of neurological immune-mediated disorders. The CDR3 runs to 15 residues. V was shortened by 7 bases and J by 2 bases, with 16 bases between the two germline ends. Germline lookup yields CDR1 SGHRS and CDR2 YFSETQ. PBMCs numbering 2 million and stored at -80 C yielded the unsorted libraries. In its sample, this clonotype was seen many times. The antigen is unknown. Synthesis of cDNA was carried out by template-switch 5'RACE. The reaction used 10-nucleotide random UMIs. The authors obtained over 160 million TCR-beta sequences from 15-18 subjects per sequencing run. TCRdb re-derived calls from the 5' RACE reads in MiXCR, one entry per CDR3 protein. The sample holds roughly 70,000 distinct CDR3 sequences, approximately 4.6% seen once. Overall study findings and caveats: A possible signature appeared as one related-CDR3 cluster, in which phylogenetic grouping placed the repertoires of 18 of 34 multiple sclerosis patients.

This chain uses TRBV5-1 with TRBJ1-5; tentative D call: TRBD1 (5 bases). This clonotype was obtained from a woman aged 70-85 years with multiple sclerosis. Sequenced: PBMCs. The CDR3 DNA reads TGCGCCAGCTCCGCAACAGGAATTGGCAATCAGCCCCAGCATTTT. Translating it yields CASSATGIGNQPQHF.